This is a list of T cell receptor beta chains from one sample in a study of T cell responses to AZD1222 COVID-19 vaccine. Method: immunoSEQ multiplex PCR; TCRdb's copy keeps in-frame clones and lacks some. The sample records 150,000 to 190,000 clones, 90% being singletons. Source: peripheral blood, taken on day 0 of AZD1222 vaccination. Receptor source: an adult in good health. Both conserved end residues are part of each CDR3. D genes are given only for firm matches. Clone size, where shown, is once, few, many, or a class for clones that have expanded.

v_gene: TRBV28; j_gene: TRBJ2-1; abundance: NA; d_gene: TRBD1; CDR3aa: CASRQGADNEQFF; CDR3nt: TGTGCCAGCAGGCAGGGGGCTGACAATGAGCAGTTCTTC
v_gene: TRBV28; j_gene: TRBJ1-2; abundance: NA; d_gene: NA; CDR3aa: CASSPGRGYGYTF; CDR3nt: TGTGCCAGCAGTCCGGGTAGGGGCTATGGCTACACCTTC
v_gene: TRBV5-4; j_gene: TRBJ2-7; abundance: NA; d_gene: NA; CDR3aa: CASSWDDYEQYF; CDR3nt: TGTGCCAGCAGCTGGGACGACTACGAGCAGTACTTC
v_gene: TRBV12-3/TRBV12-4; j_gene: TRBJ1-1; abundance: NA; d_gene: NA; CDR3aa: CASSFLGTEAFF; CDR3nt: TGTGCCAGCAGTTTCCTCGGCACTGAAGCTTTCTTT
v_gene: TRBV2; j_gene: TRBJ2-1; abundance: few; d_gene: NA; CDR3aa: CASKQGTTYNEQFF; CDR3nt: TGTGCCAGCAAGCAGGGGACGACTTACAATGAGCAGTTCTTC
v_gene: TRBV7-2; j_gene: TRBJ2-1; abundance: NA; d_gene: TRBD2; CDR3aa: CASSLALAGVNEQFF; CDR3nt: TGTGCCAGCAGCTTAGCCCTAGCGGGAGTGAATGAGCAGTTCTTC
v_gene: TRBV28; j_gene: TRBJ1-2; abundance: NA; d_gene: TRBD1; CDR3aa: CASSYRDRRTGYTF; CDR3nt: TGTGCCAGCAGTTACCGGGACAGGAGGACTGGCTACACCTTC
v_gene: TRBV25-1; j_gene: TRBJ2-1; abundance: NA; d_gene: TRBD1; CDR3aa: CASSVGQNNEQFF; CDR3nt: TGTGCCAGCAGTGTGGGACAGAACAATGAGCAGTTCTTC
v_gene: TRBV18; j_gene: TRBJ1-5; abundance: few; d_gene: NA; CDR3aa: CASSPPWSNQPQHF; CDR3nt: TGTGCCAGCTCACCCCCATGGAGCAATCAGCCCCAGCATTTT
v_gene: TRBV10-3; j_gene: TRBJ2-1; abundance: NA; d_gene: NA; CDR3aa: CAISEALGGNEQFF; CDR3nt: TGTGCCATCAGTGAAGCCCTAGGTGGCAATGAGCAGTTCTTC
v_gene: TRBV28; j_gene: TRBJ2-7; abundance: NA; d_gene: NA; CDR3aa: CASDEERTPYEQYF; CDR3nt: TGTGCCAGCGACGAGGAACGGACTCCCTACGAGCAGTACTTC
v_gene: TRBV23-1; j_gene: TRBJ2-7; abundance: NA; d_gene: TRBD1; CDR3aa: CASSHGTGGPISDSGLEQYF; CDR3nt: TGCGCCAGCAGTCATGGAACAGGGGGCCCTATTAGCGATTCAGGACTCGAGCAGTACTTC
v_gene: TRBV9; j_gene: TRBJ1-4; abundance: once; d_gene: NA; CDR3aa: CASSVVPGSNEKLFF; CDR3nt: TGTGCCAGCAGCGTAGTTCCCGGGTCTAATGAAAAACTGTTTTTT
v_gene: TRBV6-6; j_gene: TRBJ2-1; abundance: once; d_gene: TRBD1; CDR3aa: CASSYSGEGANEQFF; CDR3nt: TGTGCCAGCAGTTACTCGGGAGAGGGGGCAAATGAGCAGTTCTTC
v_gene: TRBV28; j_gene: TRBJ2-7; abundance: NA; d_gene: NA; CDR3aa: CASSPYLGGWIEQYF; CDR3nt: TGTGCCAGCAGTCCCTACCTAGGGGGTTGGATCGAGCAGTACTTC
v_gene: TRBV6-5; j_gene: TRBJ2-7; abundance: NA; d_gene: NA; CDR3aa: CASSLQNRVSFEQYF; CDR3nt: TGTGCCAGCAGCTTACAGAACAGGGTATCGTTCGAGCAGTACTTC
v_gene: TRBV10-3; j_gene: TRBJ2-7; abundance: NA; d_gene: NA; CDR3aa: CAISEGGTSSYEQYF; CDR3nt: TGTGCCATCAGTGAGGGGGGGACGAGCTCCTACGAGCAGTACTTC
v_gene: TRBV10-3; j_gene: TRBJ2-7; abundance: NA; d_gene: NA; CDR3aa: CAIRATDSYEQYF; CDR3nt: TGTGCCATCAGGGCGACAGACTCCTACGAGCAGTACTTC
v_gene: TRBV27; j_gene: TRBJ2-1; abundance: NA; d_gene: TRBD2; CDR3aa: CASSLGTSSNEQFF; CDR3nt: TGTGCCAGCAGTTTGGGGACTAGCTCAAATGAGCAGTTCTTC
v_gene: TRBV27; j_gene: TRBJ2-2; abundance: NA; d_gene: NA; CDR3aa: CASSLRTGELFF; CDR3nt: TGTGCCAGCAGTTTGCGCACCGGGGAGCTGTTTTTT
v_gene: TRBV14; j_gene: TRBJ2-1; abundance: NA; d_gene: NA; CDR3aa: CASSHWDSDDEQFF; CDR3nt: TGTGCCAGCAGCCACTGGGACTCCGACGATGAGCAGTTCTTC
v_gene: TRBV28; j_gene: TRBJ1-5; abundance: NA; d_gene: NA; CDR3aa: CASSFVRPNQPQHF; CDR3nt: TGTGCCAGCAGTTTTGTCAGGCCAAATCAGCCCCAGCATTTT
v_gene: TRBV7-2; j_gene: TRBJ1-4; abundance: NA; d_gene: NA; CDR3aa: CASSLRGRENEKLFF; CDR3nt: TGTGCCAGCAGCTTAAGAGGACGGGAGAATGAAAAACTGTTTTTT
v_gene: TRBV9; j_gene: TRBJ2-7; abundance: NA; d_gene: NA; CDR3aa: CASSVAPMGATSSYEQYF; CDR3nt: TGTGCCAGCAGCGTAGCGCCTATGGGCGCGACCAGCTCCTACGAGCAGTACTTC
v_gene: TRBV9; j_gene: TRBJ1-3; abundance: NA; d_gene: NA; CDR3aa: CASSVVGSGNTIYF; CDR3nt: TGTGCCAGCAGCGTAGTGGGCTCTGGAAACACCATATATTTT
v_gene: TRBV6-2/TRBV6-3; j_gene: TRBJ1-4; abundance: NA; d_gene: NA; CDR3aa: CASSFAGEVGKLFF; CDR3nt: TGTGCCAGCAGTTTCGCAGGGGAGGTCGGAAAACTGTTTTTT
v_gene: TRBV4-3; j_gene: TRBJ1-4; abundance: once; d_gene: NA; CDR3aa: CASSQDYAGTNEKLFF; CDR3nt: TGCGCCAGCAGCCAAGATTATGCAGGAACGAATGAAAAACTGTTTTTT
v_gene: TRBV5-1; j_gene: TRBJ1-6; abundance: NA; d_gene: NA; CDR3aa: CASSLAPAASPLHF; CDR3nt: TGCGCCAGCAGCTTGGCCCCGGCGGCTTCACCCCTCCACTTT
v_gene: TRBV6-6; j_gene: TRBJ1-2; abundance: once; d_gene: NA; CDR3aa: CASSTEGFGYTF; CDR3nt: TGTGCCAGCAGTACCGAGGGCTTTGGCTACACCTTC
v_gene: TRBV28; j_gene: TRBJ1-1; abundance: NA; d_gene: NA; CDR3aa: CASSQAGTEAFF; CDR3nt: TGTGCCAGCAGCCAGGCGGGGACTGAAGCTTTCTTT
v_gene: TRBV2; j_gene: TRBJ1-1; abundance: NA; d_gene: NA; CDR3aa: CASSEALSALNTEAFF; CDR3nt: TGTGCCAGCAGTGAAGCATTAAGCGCCCTGAACACTGAAGCTTTCTTT
v_gene: TRBV28; j_gene: TRBJ1-5; abundance: NA; d_gene: NA; CDR3aa: CASSSPPYQPQHF; CDR3nt: TGTGCCAGCAGTTCTCCCCCCTATCAGCCCCAGCATTTT
v_gene: TRBV19; j_gene: TRBJ1-2; abundance: NA; d_gene: NA; CDR3aa: CASSIIKGQYGYTF; CDR3nt: TGTGCCAGTAGTATTATTAAAGGACAGTATGGCTACACCTTC
v_gene: TRBV19; j_gene: TRBJ1-1; abundance: NA; d_gene: NA; CDR3aa: CASSIVYGGFLNTEAFF; CDR3nt: TGTGCCAGTAGTATAGTTTATGGAGGGTTTCTGAACACTGAAGCTTTCTTT
v_gene: TRBV30; j_gene: TRBJ2-1; abundance: NA; d_gene: TRBD2; CDR3aa: CALLLRAGAYNEQFF; CDR3nt: TGTGCTTTACTTTTACGGGCGGGAGCGTACAATGAGCAGTTCTTC
v_gene: TRBV7-8; j_gene: TRBJ1-3; abundance: NA; d_gene: TRBD1; CDR3aa: CASSLERDSLAWAGNTIYF; CDR3nt: TGTGCCAGCAGCTTAGAGAGGGACAGCCTGGCCTGGGCTGGAAACACCATATATTTT
v_gene: TRBV5-4; j_gene: TRBJ1-3; abundance: once; d_gene: TRBD1; CDR3aa: CASSRGQSRSSGNTIYF; CDR3nt: TGTGCCAGCAGCAGGGGACAGTCTCGATCCTCTGGAAACACCATATATTTT
v_gene: TRBV25-1; j_gene: TRBJ2-7; abundance: NA; d_gene: TRBD1; CDR3aa: CASSAQDRAYEQYF; CDR3nt: TGTGCCAGCAGTGCCCAGGACAGGGCCTACGAGCAGTACTTC
v_gene: TRBV9; j_gene: TRBJ2-2; abundance: NA; d_gene: NA; CDR3aa: CASSVSTGNTGELFF; CDR3nt: TGTGCCAGCAGCGTATCGACAGGGAACACCGGGGAGCTGTTTTTT
v_gene: TRBV2; j_gene: TRBJ2-1; abundance: NA; d_gene: TRBD1; CDR3aa: CASSVGTGNYNEQFF; CDR3nt: TGTGCCAGCAGTGTGGGGACAGGGAATTACAATGAGCAGTTCTTC
v_gene: TRBV3-1/TRBV3-2; j_gene: TRBJ2-7; abundance: few; d_gene: NA; CDR3aa: CASSTGLGGSNEQYF; CDR3nt: TGTGCCAGCAGTACGGGACTCGGTGGAAGTAACGAGCAGTACTTC
v_gene: TRBV6-5; j_gene: TRBJ2-7; abundance: few; d_gene: NA; CDR3aa: CASTTSGHRAVEQYF; CDR3nt: TGTGCCAGCACCACCTCAGGGCATCGGGCGGTCGAGCAGTACTTC
v_gene: TRBV21-1; j_gene: TRBJ2-7; abundance: few; d_gene: NA; CDR3aa: CASSKTTKRLPSYEQYF; CDR3nt: TGTGCCAGCAGCAAAACGACTAAGCGGCTGCCATCCTACGAGCAGTACTTC
v_gene: TRBV28; j_gene: TRBJ1-5; abundance: NA; d_gene: NA; CDR3aa: CASSSLTGGGNQPQHF; CDR3nt: TGTGCCAGCAGTTCCCTTACAGGTGGGGGCAATCAGCCCCAGCATTTT
v_gene: TRBV19; j_gene: TRBJ1-4; abundance: once; d_gene: NA; CDR3aa: CASRTPAGTENEKLFF; CDR3nt: TGTGCCAGTAGAACCCCGGCCGGGACTGAAAATGAAAAACTGTTTTTT
v_gene: TRBV24-1; j_gene: TRBJ2-1; abundance: NA; d_gene: NA; CDR3aa: CATRPLGGDEQFF; CDR3nt: TGTGCCACCAGGCCTCTCGGGGGCGATGAGCAGTTCTTC
v_gene: TRBV19; j_gene: TRBJ1-6; abundance: once; d_gene: NA; CDR3aa: CASSIPGQVNSPLHF; CDR3nt: TGTGCCAGTAGTATACCCGGACAAGTTAATTCACCCCTCCACTTT
v_gene: TRBV29-1; j_gene: TRBJ2-1; abundance: NA; d_gene: TRBD2; CDR3aa: CSVASGTSYNEQFF; CDR3nt: TGCAGCGTTGCAAGCGGGACCTCCTACAATGAGCAGTTCTTC
v_gene: TRBV18; j_gene: TRBJ2-1; abundance: NA; d_gene: TRBD2; CDR3aa: CASLRASGTYNEQFF; CDR3nt: TGTGCCAGCCTTCGGGCTAGCGGCACCTACAATGAGCAGTTCTTC
v_gene: TRBV5-5; j_gene: TRBJ1-1; abundance: NA; d_gene: NA; CDR3aa: CASSRTGQVNTEAFF; CDR3nt: TGTGCCAGCAGCAGGACGGGACAAGTTAACACTGAAGCTTTCTTT
v_gene: TRBV11-3; j_gene: TRBJ1-1; abundance: NA; d_gene: NA; CDR3aa: CASSTGSNTEAFF; CDR3nt: TGTGCCAGCAGCACGGGGTCGAACACTGAAGCTTTCTTT
v_gene: TRBV5-1; j_gene: TRBJ2-3; abundance: NA; d_gene: TRBD2; CDR3aa: CASSLGLAGGTDTQYF; CDR3nt: TGCGCCAGCAGCTTGGGACTAGCGGGGGGCACAGATACGCAGTATTTT
v_gene: TRBV5-5; j_gene: TRBJ1-1; abundance: NA; d_gene: NA; CDR3aa: CASSSEVDTEAFF; CDR3nt: TGTGCCAGCAGCTCCGAGGTGGATACTGAAGCTTTCTTT
v_gene: TRBV27; j_gene: TRBJ2-1; abundance: NA; d_gene: TRBD2; CDR3aa: CASSYSGMGNEQFF; CDR3nt: TGTGCCAGCAGTTATAGCGGGATGGGGAATGAGCAGTTCTTC
v_gene: TRBV19; j_gene: TRBJ2-7; abundance: NA; d_gene: NA; CDR3aa: CASSIRDHYEQYF; CDR3nt: TGTGCCAGTAGTATTCGGGACCACTACGAGCAGTACTTC
v_gene: TRBV6-6; j_gene: TRBJ2-7; abundance: once; d_gene: NA; CDR3aa: CASSYPTPMEALYF; CDR3nt: TGTGCCAGCAGTTACCCCACGCCTATGGAAGCCCTGTACTTC
v_gene: TRBV6-2/TRBV6-3; j_gene: TRBJ2-5; abundance: NA; d_gene: NA; CDR3aa: CASSRGGSLETQYF; CDR3nt: TGTGCCAGCAGTAGAGGGGGGTCTCTGGAGACCCAGTACTTC